The subject of this entry is one T cell receptor beta chain. As yet, its antigen is unknown. This record comes from a study of cytomegalovirus exposure and HLA in healthy donors. Study observations and caveats: The dataset shows that most TCR sequences were rare, while some public TCRs occurred in many donors. Most subjects had HLA-A and HLA-B alleles reportedly predicted accurately by TCR beta sequences.

Trimming took off 4 bases at V and 9 bases at J, with 16 bases between the two ends. The CDR3 runs 14 residues. The germline V gene encodes CDR1 SEHNR and CDR2 FQNEAQ (reference sequence). The PCR made use of 60 Vbeta and 13 Jbeta primers. As originally analysed: A later analysis tallied 87 million or so unique TCR beta chains, approximately 10 million of them shared. Profiled with immunoSEQ multiplex PCR; TCRdb holds only in-frame clones, not every one. V, J and clone size are taken as reported in that table, and D and trimming were inferred from the DNA itself. There are 130,000 to 150,000 clones in the sample; around 84% occur only once, and 2% to 3% lies in the top ten.

The chain employs TRBV7-9 and TRBJ2-1, with D unresolved. The specimen was PBMCs. The source of this sequence is a boy aged 2 to 10 in good health and CMV-seronegative. The CDR3 loop reads CASSSLMTEAEQFF. DNA of the CDR3: TGTGCCAGCAGCTCTTTAATGACTGAGGCTGAGCAGTTCTTC.